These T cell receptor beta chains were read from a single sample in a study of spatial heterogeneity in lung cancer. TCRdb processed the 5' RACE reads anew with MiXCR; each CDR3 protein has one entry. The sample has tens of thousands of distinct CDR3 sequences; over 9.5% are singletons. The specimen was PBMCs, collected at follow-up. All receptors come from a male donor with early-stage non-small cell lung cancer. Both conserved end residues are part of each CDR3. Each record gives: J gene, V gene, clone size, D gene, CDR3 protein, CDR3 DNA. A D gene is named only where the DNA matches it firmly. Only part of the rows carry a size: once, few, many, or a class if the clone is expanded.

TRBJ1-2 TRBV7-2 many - CASTPPGAESNYGYTF TGTGCCAGCACCCCTCCCGGCGCCGAATCTAACTATGGCTACACCTTC
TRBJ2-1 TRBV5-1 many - CASSLAFGEQFF TGCGCCAGCAGCTTGGCTTTTGGTGAGCAGTTCTTC
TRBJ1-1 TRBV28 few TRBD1 CASSRDREETEAFF TGTGCCAGCAGTCGGGACAGGGAGGAGACTGAAGCTTTCTTT
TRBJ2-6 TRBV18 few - CASSPGTKGVLTF TGTGCCAGCTCACCCGGGACAAAGGGCGTCCTGACTTTC
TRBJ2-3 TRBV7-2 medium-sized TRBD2 CASSQGLAGGITQYF TGTGCCAGCAGCCAGGGACTAGCGGGGGGGATTACGCAGTATTTT
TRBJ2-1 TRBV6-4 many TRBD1 CASSEGQGPYNEQFF TGTGCCAGCAGTGAGGGACAGGGGCCCTACAATGAGCAGTTCTTC
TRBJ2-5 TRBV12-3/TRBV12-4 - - CASSPSGGETQYF TGTGCCAGCAGCCCGTCAGGAGGGGAGACCCAGTACTTC
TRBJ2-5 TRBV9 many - CASSVGSGFVGDQTYF TGTGCCAGCAGCGTAGGTTCTGGGTTTGTTGGGGACCAAACGTACTTC
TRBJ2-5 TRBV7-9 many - CASSLAGGVYQETQYF TGTGCCAGCAGCTTAGCTGGCGGAGTGTACCAAGAGACCCAGTACTTC
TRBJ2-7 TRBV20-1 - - CSASGVSGFSYEQYF TGCAGTGCTAGTGGAGTGAGCGGCTTCTCCTACGAGCAGTACTTC
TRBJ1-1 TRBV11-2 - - CASSLGRRTGNTEAFF TGTGCCAGCAGCTTAGGTCGGAGAACAGGGAACACTGAAGCTTTCTTT
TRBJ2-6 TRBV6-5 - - CASSDRYSGANVLTF TGTGCCAGCAGTGACAGGTACTCTGGGGCCAACGTCCTGACTTTC
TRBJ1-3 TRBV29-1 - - CSVGVTGAGNTIYF TGCAGCGTTGGGGTCACAGGCGCCGGAAACACCATATATTTT
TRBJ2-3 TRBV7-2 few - CASSSSVPRDTQYF TGTGCCAGCAGCTCCTCGGTACCTAGGGATACGCAGTATTTT
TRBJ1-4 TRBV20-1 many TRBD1 CSAMTGDGSGNEKLFF TGCAGTGCTATGACAGGGGACGGGAGTGGTAATGAAAAACTGTTTTTT
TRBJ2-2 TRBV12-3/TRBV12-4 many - CASNRLGSNTGELFF TGTGCCAGCAACCGACTTGGCTCGAACACCGGGGAGCTGTTTTTT
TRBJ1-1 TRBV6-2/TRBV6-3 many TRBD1 CASSSRTGGAEAFF TGTGCCAGCAGTTCTCGGACAGGCGGAGCCGAAGCTTTCTTT
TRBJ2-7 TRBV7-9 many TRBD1 CASSFGQVGEQYF TGTGCCAGCAGCTTTGGACAGGTTGGGGAGCAGTACTTC
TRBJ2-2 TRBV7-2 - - CASSSFGHTGELFF TGTGCCAGCAGCTCCTTTGGGCACACCGGGGAGCTGTTTTTT
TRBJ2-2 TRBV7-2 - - CASGPRDTGELFF TGTGCCAGCGGCCCGAGGGACACCGGGGAGCTGTTTTTT
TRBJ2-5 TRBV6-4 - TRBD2 CASSDQAGSQETQYF TGTGCCAGCAGTGACCAAGCGGGGAGCCAAGAGACCCAGTACTTC
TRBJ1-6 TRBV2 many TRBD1 CASSPGQGISPLHF TGTGCCAGCAGCCCGGGACAGGGTATTTCACCCCTCCACTTT
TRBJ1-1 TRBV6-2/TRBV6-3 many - CASSRGEAGVTESFF TGTGCCAGCAGTCGCGGAGAGGCAGGGGTGACGGAGTCTTTCTTT
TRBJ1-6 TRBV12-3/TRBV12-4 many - CASSLRGVNSPLHF TGTGCCAGCAGCCTCAGGGGCGTAAATTCACCCCTCCACTTT
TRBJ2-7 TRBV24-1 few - CATSASSSYEQYF TGTGCCACCAGTGCTTCAAGCAGTTACGAGCAGTACTTC
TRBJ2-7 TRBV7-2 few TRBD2 CASSLPGGRYEQYF TGTGCCAGCAGCCTGCCGGGAGGGAGGTACGAGCAGTACTTC
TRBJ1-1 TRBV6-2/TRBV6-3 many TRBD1 CASRPLGQGRGTEAFF TGTGCCAGCAGACCACTGGGACAGGGGAGGGGAACTGAAGCTTTCTTT
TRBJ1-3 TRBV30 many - CAWSVHSGNTIYF TGTGCCTGGAGTGTACACTCTGGAAACACCATATATTTT
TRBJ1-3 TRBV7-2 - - CASSLATGTGNTIYF TGTGCCAGCAGCTTAGCCACAGGGACTGGAAACACCATATATTTT
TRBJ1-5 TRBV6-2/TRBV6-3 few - CASRKLAGDQPQHF TGTGCCAGCAGGAAGCTGGCGGGGGATCAGCCCCAGCATTTT
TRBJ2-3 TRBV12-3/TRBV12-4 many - CASSLGYTNTQYF TGTGCCAGCAGTTTGGGCTACACCAATACGCAGTATTTT
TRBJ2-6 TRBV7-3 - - CASSPGAGGANVLTF TGTGCCAGCAGCCCCGGGGCGGGTGGGGCCAACGTCCTGACTTTC
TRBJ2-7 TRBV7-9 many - CASSPVGGRSGSYEQYF TGTGCCAGCAGCCCCGTGGGGGGAAGATCGGGCTCCTACGAGCAGTACTTC
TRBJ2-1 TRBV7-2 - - CASSLRHEQFF TGTGCCAGCAGCTTAAGGCATGAGCAGTTCTTC
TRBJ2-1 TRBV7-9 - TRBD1 CASSTYGQGLNEQFF TGTGCCAGCAGCACATACGGACAGGGGCTGAATGAGCAGTTCTTC
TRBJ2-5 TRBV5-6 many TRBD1 CASSRQGILEETQYF TGTGCCAGCAGCCGACAGGGGATACTTGAAGAGACCCAGTACTTC
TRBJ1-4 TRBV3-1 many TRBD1 CASSLRTGGEKLFF TGTGCCAGCAGCCTACGGACAGGGGGTGAAAAACTGTTTTTT
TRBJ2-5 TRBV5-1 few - CASSLAAVGGGETQYF TGCGCCAGCAGCTTGGCAGCGGTTGGGGGCGGGGAGACCCAGTACTTC
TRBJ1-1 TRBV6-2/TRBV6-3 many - CASSYHQLNTEAFF TGTGCCAGCAGTTACCATCAGCTGAACACTGAAGCTTTCTTT
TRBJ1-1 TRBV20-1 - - CSAIPPTGAEAFF TGCAGTGCTATTCCCCCTACTGGGGCTGAAGCTTTCTTT